The 26 T cell receptor beta chains listed next were all sequenced from one sample in a study of blood T cell repertoires in COVID-19. Assay: immunoSEQ multiplex PCR; the TCRdb copy retains only in-frame clones and omits some. This repertoire shows around 250,000 clones, approximately 89% found once; its top ten account for about 3.1%. Sequenced sample: PBMCs or T cells enriched from blood (not recorded which). The receptor source for this set is a woman between 35 and 50 years old who had been exposed to COVID-19.

V usage is TRBV7-9 and J usage is TRBJ2-7; 8 bases fit TRBD2. Germline CDR1 and CDR2: SEHNR and FQNEAQ (reference sequence). The CDR3 sequence is 18 residues long. Trimming took 5 bases from V and 4 from J; bases not matched to a gene: 19. The CDR3 region is CASSKSPSTTSGAYEQYF. The CDR3, as DNA: TGTGCCAGCAGCAAGTCGCCGTCTACTACTAGCGGTGCTTACGAGCAGTACTTC. Together with reference TRBV7-9 and TRBJ2-7, the CDR3 gives the full variable domain: DTGVSQNPRHKITKRGQNVTFRCDPISEHNRLYWYRQTLGQGPEFLTYFQNEAQLEKSRLLSDRFSAERPKGSFSTLEIQRTEQGDSAMYLCASSKSPSTTSGAYEQYFGPGTRLTVT.

J is TRBJ1-5 and V is TRBV19; D unresolved. Germline V gene data show CDR1 as LNHDA and CDR2 as SQIVND (reference sequence). The length of the CDR3 is 15 residues. V dropped 8 bases and J dropped 0 bases, with 14 bases sitting between them. CDR3 nucleotides: TGTGCCAGTCGGGAGGTACCGAATAGCAATCAGCCCCAGCATTTT. Protein: CASREVPNSNQPQHF.

The V gene is TRBV25-1, the J gene TRBJ1-2; possible D gene TRBD1, 6 bases. The CDR3 totals 15 residues. Trimming left V 5 bases short and J 3 bases short, with 16 bases between. Germline-derived CDR1 and CDR2 are MGHDK and SYGVNS. This CDR3 reads CASSPIDRRDYGYTF. The CDR3 DNA reads as TGTGCCAGCAGTCCAATAGACAGGAGAGACTATGGCTACACCTTC.

This chain uses TRBV19 with TRBJ1-2; D is perhaps TRBD1 (6 bases). The CDR3 sequence is 14 residues long. CDR1 and CDR2 (germline): LNHDA, SQIVND (reference sequence). The V and J ends lost 1 base and 5 bases respectively, with 11 bases between them. In DNA, the CDR3 is TGTGCCAGTAGTATAGGTGCAGGGGATTATGGCTACACCTTC. It encodes CASSIGAGDYGYTF.

Within the sample, this clone is medium-sized (0.01 to 0.1%). CDR3 nucleotides: TGTGCCAGTAGTATTGGGCTAGCGGGGGGACTAGCCAAAAACATTCAGTACTTC. Translating it yields CASSIGLAGGLAKNIQYF. The chain carries TRBV19 and TRBJ2-4, with 11 bases fitting TRBD2. Unmatched junction bases numbered 7, after V lost 3 bases and J lost 0 bases. The length of the CDR3 is 18 residues. Per the germline V gene, CDR1 is LNHDA and CDR2 is SQIVND (reference sequence).

The rearrangement joins TRBV19 to TRBJ2-3; TRBD2 matches at 8 bases. Germline V lookup: CDR1 LNHDA, CDR2 SQIVND (reference sequence). The CDR3 runs to 15 residues. Losses at the gene ends were 7 bases for V and 6 bases for J; bases not matched to a gene: 12. The CDR3 loop is CASNSLAAAGDTQYF. The CDR3 nucleotides are TGTGCCAGTAACTCACTAGCGGCCGCAGGTGATACGCAGTATTTT.

V usage is TRBV5-6 and J usage is TRBJ1-6; tentatively, D is TRBD1 (5 bases). The CDR3 contains 17 residues. Germline CDR1 and CDR2: SGHDT and YYEEEE. V was shortened by 4 bases and J by 0 bases, with 14 bases between the two germline ends. The CDR3 DNA sequence: TGTGCCAGCAGCCAAATTCAGGGAAGCTCCTATAATTCACCCCTCCACTTT. It codes for CASSQIQGSSYNSPLHF. The variable domain in full, completed from reference TRBV5-6 and TRBJ1-6, reads DAGVTQSPTHLIKTRGQQVTLRCSPKSGHDTVSWYQQALGQGPQFIFQYYEEEERQRGNFPDRFSGHQFPNYSSELNVNALLLGDSALYLCASSQIQGSSYNSPLHFGNGTRLTVT.

This chain connects TRBV28 to TRBJ1-1; TRBD1 matches 10 bases. J gave up 10 bases and V 6 bases, and 14 bases lay outside the gene matches. CDR1 is MDHEN, CDR2 SYDVKM, per germline. This CDR3 comprises 15 residues. In nucleotides, the CDR3 is TGTGCCAGCAGCCTTGCCTTGGGACAGGGGTGGGGAGCTTTCTTT. It encodes CASSLALGQGWGAFF.

The chain combines TRBV7-2 with TRBJ2-2; 9 nucleotides align to TRBD1. The germline V gene has CDR1 SGHTA and CDR2 FQGNSA. V lost 5 bases, J lost 7 bases, and 8 bases stayed unmatched. This CDR3 contains 15 residues. CDR3 sequence: CASSLGDRAGGELFF. As DNA, the CDR3 is TGTGCCAGCAGCCTTGGGGACAGGGCCGGCGGGGAGCTGTTTTTT.

To note about this clone: One end of the junction is discordant with germline, which a read error may explain. The CDR3 loop is CASRDGQRLSNVLTF. In DNA, the CDR3 is TGTGCCAGCAGGGATGGCCAGAGGTTGTCCAACGTCCTGACTTTC. This chain connects TRBV5-1 to TRBJ2-6; a weak D match, TRBD1 (5 bases). This CDR3 spans 15 amino acids. CDR1 is SGHRS and CDR2 is YFSETQ in the germline V gene.

Written as DNA, the CDR3 is TGTGCCAGCTCACCACCCGTAGGGGATAACACTGAAGCTTTCTTT. It codes for CASSPPVGDNTEAFF. This chain joins TRBV18 and TRBJ1-1; D may be TRBD1 (5 bases). Germline V gene sequence: CDR1 KGHSH, CDR2 LQKENI. The CDR3 length is 15 residues. Trimming removed 0 bases from V and 2 bases from J, with 10 bases in between.

The chain links TRBV19 to TRBJ1-5; no clear D gene. The CDR3 totals 13 residues. Trimming shortened V by 4 bases and J by 3 bases, and 7 bases separated the two germline ends. CDR1 and CDR2 from the germline V gene are LNHDA and SQIVND (reference sequence). The CDR3 DNA reads as TGTGCCAGTAGTAGCCGGTACAATCAGCCCCAGCATTTT. It specifies CASSSRYNQPQHF. The full variable domain, rest sourced from reference TRBV19 and TRBJ1-5, is DGGITQSPKYLFRKEGQNVTLSCEQNLNHDAMYWYRQDPGQGLRLIYYSQIVNDFQKGDIAEGYSVSREKKESFPLTVTSAQKNPTAFYLCASSSRYNQPQHFGDGTRLSIL.

In this sample, this clone turned up once. The rearrangement links TRBV6-5 to TRBJ1-1; D is uncertain. Germline values: CDR1 MNHEY, CDR2 SVGAGI. This CDR3 has 14 amino acids. V dropped 2 bases and J dropped 1 base, with 8 bases sitting between them. CDR3 region: CASSYETTNTEAFF. The DNA of the CDR3 is TGTGCCAGCAGTTACGAGACAACGAACACTGAAGCTTTCTTT.

The chain recombines TRBV21-1 with TRBJ2-1; the listed D gene, TRBD1, was not tested against the DNA. TRBV21-1 is assigned pseudogene status. CDR3 length: 17 amino acids. The CDR3 DNA reads TGTGCCAGCAGCGTTGCAAAGGCGGGACAGCACTACAATGAGCAGTTCTTC. Protein: CASSVAKAGQHYNEQFF.

The chain links TRBV2 to TRBJ1-5; TRBD1 agrees at 8 bases. The ends lost 7 bases at V and 7 bases at J; junction bases unmatched: 15. CDR3 size: 16 residues. The germline V gene has CDR1 SNHLY and CDR2 FYNNEI. The CDR3 loop is CASTSFGDRSTQPQHF. CDR3 in DNA: TGTGCCAGCACGTCTTTCGGGGACAGGTCCACCCAGCCCCAGCATTTT.

The chain has TRBV3-1 (or the pseudogene TRBV3-2) and TRBJ1-1, with 8 bases aligning to TRBD1. The V and J ends lost 0 bases and 5 bases, in that order; junction bases with no gene match: 5. CDR3 size: 15 residues. Germline CDR1 and CDR2: LGHDT and YNNKEL (reference sequence). CDR3 in amino acids: CASSQEGRGRTEAFF. The DNA for the CDR3 is TGTGCCAGCAGCCAAGAGGGCAGGGGGCGAACTGAAGCTTTCTTT.

The chain has TRBV4-3 and TRBJ2-1; 7 nucleotides agree with TRBD2. The CDR3 has 16 amino acids. From germline, CDR1 is LGHNA and CDR2 YSLEER. Germline trimming cut 4 bases from V and 3 bases from J; bases unmatched to any gene: 9. CDR3 region: CASSPRALAVYNEQFF. The CDR3, as DNA: TGCGCCAGCAGCCCCCGGGCCCTAGCGGTCTACAATGAGCAGTTCTTC.

The chain couples TRBV6-2 or TRBV6-3 to TRBJ2-1, with D possibly matching TRBD1 (5 bases). The germline V gene has CDR1 MNHEY and CDR2 SVGEGT. V gave up 5 bases and J gave up 7 bases, with 12 bases separating them. The CDR3 has 13 amino acids. The CDR3 reads CASSDWSGNEQFF. CDR3 DNA sequence: TGTGCCAGCAGTGACTGGTCAGGGAATGAGCAGTTCTTC.

The gene calls are TRBV9 and TRBJ2-7; 11 bases line up with TRBD1. Germline V gene data show CDR1 as SGDLS and CDR2 as YYNGEE. The CDR3 is made up of 13 amino acids. J gave up 8 bases and V 3 bases, and 4 bases lay outside the gene matches. The CDR3 sequence is CASSAGQGDQQYF. The CDR3 bases are TGTGCCAGCAGCGCGGGACAGGGGGACCAGCAGTACTTC.

The chain joins TRBV4-2 to TRBJ2-1, with a possible D match to TRBD1 (6 bases). V was pared by 2 bases and J by 2 bases, with 19 bases between. The germline V gene has CDR1 LGHNA and CDR2 YNFKEQ. CDR3 size: 18 residues. CDR3 coding DNA: TGTGCCAGCAGCCAATTCGGGGACAACGCCCTTACCTACAATGAGCAGTTCTTC. Residues: CASSQFGDNALTYNEQFF.

This chain links TRBV27 with TRBJ2-7; weak D call: TRBD1 (7 bases). This CDR3 contains 15 residues. The germline CDR1 and CDR2 sequences are MNHEY and SMNVEV (reference sequence). Trimming took off 7 bases at V and 1 base at J, with 17 bases between the two ends. CDR3 region: CASKEDGGQSYEQYF. The CDR3 nucleotides are TGTGCCAGCAAGGAAGACGGGGGACAGTCCTACGAGCAGTACTTC.

The chain has TRBV28 and TRBJ1-2; TRBD1 matches 8 bases. The V gene end was trimmed by 5 bases and the J gene end by 5 bases; junction bases not matched to a gene: 10. CDR3 length: 15 residues. Looked up from germline, CDR1 is MDHEN and CDR2 is SYDVKM. The CDR3 DNA follows: TGTGCCAGCAGTCCGGGACAGGAGATTGGGTATGGCTACACCTTC. It encodes CASSPGQEIGYGYTF.

The chain joins TRBV7-9 to TRBJ2-7; 12 nucleotides line up with TRBD2. V dropped 1 base and J dropped 6; count of bases not matched to a gene: 4. The length of the CDR3 is 15 residues. Germline loops: CDR1 SEHNR, CDR2 FQNEAQ (reference sequence). The CDR3 reads CASSLGTSGAGEQYV. CDR3 DNA sequence: TGTGCCAGCAGCTTAGGGACTAGCGGGGCGGGCGAGCAGTACGTC.

The V gene is TRBV3-1 (or the pseudogene TRBV3-2), the J gene TRBJ1-4; 7 positions match TRBD1. V was clipped by 0 bases and J by 8 bases; unmatched bases: 12. The CDR3 runs to 17 residues. Germline values: CDR1 LGHDT, CDR2 YNNKEL (reference sequence). The CDR3 protein is CASSQDGGWTGGEKLFF. CDR3 nucleotide sequence: TGTGCCAGCAGCCAAGATGGAGGGTGGACAGGCGGGGAAAAACTGTTTTTT.

In DNA form, the CDR3 reads TGTGCCAGCAGTCCCCAACGGACAGGCTTGAACACTGAAGCTTTCTTT. Its protein product is CASSPQRTGLNTEAFF. The genes are TRBV25-1 and TRBJ1-1; TRBD1 matches 7 bases. Per germline, CDR1 MGHDK and CDR2 SYGVNS. V lost 5 bases to trimming and J lost 0 bases; unmatched junction nucleotides: 9. This CDR3 contains 16 residues.

The chain recombines TRBV11-1 with TRBJ1-2; D possibly corresponds to TRBD1 (5 bases). Trimming removed 1 base from V and 8 bases from J, with 11 bases in between. This CDR3 contains 13 residues. Germline loops: CDR1 SGHAT, CDR2 FQDESV (reference sequence). CDR3 region: CASSLDQGGGYTF. DNA of the CDR3: TGTGCCAGCAGCTTAGACCAGGGAGGAGGCTACACCTTC.